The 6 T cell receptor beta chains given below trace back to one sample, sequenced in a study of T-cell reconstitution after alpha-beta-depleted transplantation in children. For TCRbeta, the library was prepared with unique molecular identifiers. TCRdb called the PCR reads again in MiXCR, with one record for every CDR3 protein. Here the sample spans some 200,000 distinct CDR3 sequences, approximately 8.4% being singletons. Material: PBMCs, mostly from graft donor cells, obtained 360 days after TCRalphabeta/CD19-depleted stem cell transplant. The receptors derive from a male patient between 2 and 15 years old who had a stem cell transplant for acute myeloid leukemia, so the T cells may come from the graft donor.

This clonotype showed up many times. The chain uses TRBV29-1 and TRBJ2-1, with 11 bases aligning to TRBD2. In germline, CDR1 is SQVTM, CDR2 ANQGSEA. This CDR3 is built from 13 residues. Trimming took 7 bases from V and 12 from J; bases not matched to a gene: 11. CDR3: CSALAGAGRWQFF. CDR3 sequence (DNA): TGCAGCGCACTAGCGGGAGCGGGGCGTTGGCAGTTCTTC.

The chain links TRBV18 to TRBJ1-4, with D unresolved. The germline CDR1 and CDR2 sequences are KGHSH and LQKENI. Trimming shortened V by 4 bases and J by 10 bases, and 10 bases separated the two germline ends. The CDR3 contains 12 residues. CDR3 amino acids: CASSRQRGKLFF. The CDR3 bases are TGTGCCAGCTCACGCCAACGGGGAAAACTGTTTTTT.

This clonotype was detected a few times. The CDR3 reads CASSFDPSYEQYV. For the CDR3, the DNA is TGTGCCAGCAGCTTTGATCCGTCCTACGAGCAGTACGTC. The chain links TRBV7-2 to TRBJ2-7; no clear D gene. Germline CDR1 reads SGHTA; CDR2 reads FQGNSA. This CDR3 has 13 amino acids. The V end was cut by 3 bases, the J end by 1 base, with 7 bases between.

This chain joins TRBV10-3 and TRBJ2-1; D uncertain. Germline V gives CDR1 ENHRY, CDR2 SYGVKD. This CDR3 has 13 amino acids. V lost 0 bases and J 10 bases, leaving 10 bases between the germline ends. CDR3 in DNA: TGTGCCATCAGTGAGTCCTTTGGTACAGAGCAGTTCTTC. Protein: CAISESFGTEQFF.

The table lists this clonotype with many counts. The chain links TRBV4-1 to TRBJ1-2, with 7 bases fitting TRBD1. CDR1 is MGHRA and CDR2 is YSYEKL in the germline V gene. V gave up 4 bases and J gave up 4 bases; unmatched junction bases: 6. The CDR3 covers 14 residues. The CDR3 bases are TGCGCCAGCAGCCCTACAGGGGTTGCCTATGGCTACACCTTC. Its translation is CASSPTGVAYGYTF.

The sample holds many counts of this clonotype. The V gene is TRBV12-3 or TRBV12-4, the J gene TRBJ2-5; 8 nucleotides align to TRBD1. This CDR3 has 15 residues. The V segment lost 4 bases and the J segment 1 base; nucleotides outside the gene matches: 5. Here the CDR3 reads CASSSNTGGQETQYF. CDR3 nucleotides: TGTGCCAGCAGTTCGAACACAGGGGGCCAAGAGACCCAGTACTTC.